A single sample gave rise to the 19 T cell receptor beta chains below, sequenced in a study of Ad26.COV2.S vaccination and SARS-CoV-2 variants. Assay used: immunoSEQ multiplex PCR; TCRdb lists only in-frame clones, some missing. The sample lists 380,000 or so clones, around four fifths seen once, with almost 7.5% in the top ten. Treatment noted: over 15 received Ad26.COV2.S at low or high dose, single or two shots; 5 received placebo; per-sample allocation not given. Specimen acquisition occurred on day 63 following the initial vaccine or placebo injection. Sequences were derived from peripheral blood, sampled in a trial of Ad26.COV2.S vaccine versus placebo. These receptor sequences come from a person aged 18-65 years who received the Ad26.COV2.S COVID-19 vaccine or a placebo.

The V gene is TRBV5-6, the J gene TRBJ2-2; TRBD1 agrees at 10 bases. This CDR3 region has 14 residues. The V gene's germline CDR1 is SGHDT and CDR2 YYEEEE. With 0 bases clipped from V and 8 bases from J, the junction kept 1 base outside the gene matches. The CDR3 region is CASSLGQGAGELFF. In nucleotides, the CDR3 is TGTGCCAGCAGCTTGGGACAGGGGGCAGGGGAGCTGTTTTTT.

This clone was found a few times. This rearrangement joins TRBV11-2 to TRBJ1-3; D unclear. There are 12 residues in the CDR3. Trimming cost V 11 bases and J 8 bases, with 16 bases left between them. CDR1 is SGHAT and CDR2 is FQNNGV in the germline V gene. In nucleotides, the CDR3 is TGTGCCGTCCTTAAGGAGGGTGACACCATATATTTT. This codes for CAVLKEGDTIYF. The full variable domain, with the rest looked up from reference TRBV11-2 and TRBJ1-3, is EAGVAQSPRYKIIEKRQSVAFWCNPISGHATLYWYQQILGQGPKLLIQFQNNGVVDDSQLPKDRFSAERLKGVDSTLKIQPAKLEDSAVYLCAVLKEGDTIYFGEGSWLTVV.

This clone was counted ten times or more. The V call is TRBV7-8, the J call TRBJ2-3; weak D call: TRBD2 (5 bases). Germline loops: CDR1 SGHVS, CDR2 FQNEAQ. Trimming pared 3 bases from V and 6 bases from J, leaving 16 bases between. The CDR3 runs 15 residues. The DNA for the CDR3 is TGTGCCAGCAGCTTGTCTCGGGGTGGCGGGGATACGCAGTATTTT. Translated: CASSLSRGGGDTQYF.

The chain employs TRBV29-1 and TRBJ2-7, with a weak D call TRBD2 (5 bases). V was trimmed by 5 bases and J by 3 bases, leaving 11 bases between them. The CDR3 is made up of 12 amino acids. The V gene's germline CDR1 is SQVTM and CDR2 ANQGSEA. The DNA for the CDR3 is TGCAGCGTTTGGGCGGGCGGCTACGAGCAGTACTTC. Protein product: CSVWAGGYEQYF.

Comment on this clone: Different DNA sequences within this sample yield the same CDR3. The V gene is TRBV12-3 or TRBV12-4, the J gene TRBJ2-7, with D perhaps matching TRBD1 or TRBD2 (5 bases each). Deletions cut 5 bases from V and 4 bases from J, with 12 bases between. The CDR3 consists of 13 residues. CDR3 coding DNA: TGTGCCAGCAGTCCGGGACCCTCTTACGAGCAGTACTTC. Protein: CASSPGPSYEQYF.

V and J are TRBV7-9 and TRBJ2-7; 7 nucleotides match TRBD2. The germline CDR1 and CDR2 sequences are SEHNR and FQNEAQ (reference sequence). The V gene end was trimmed by 2 bases and the J gene end by 2 bases; junction bases not matched to a gene: 6. The CDR3 runs to 15 residues. The CDR3 sequence is CASSLMTAGAYEQYF. Written as DNA, the CDR3 is TGTGCCAGCAGCTTAATGACGGCGGGGGCCTACGAGCAGTACTTC.

This clone was seen a single time. The rearrangement uses TRBV7-2 and TRBJ1-1; no clear D gene. The germline gives CDR1 SGHTA, CDR2 FQGNSA. The length of the CDR3 is 11 residues. Trimming stripped 0 bases from V and 11 bases from J, with 7 bases between. As DNA, the CDR3 is TGTGCCAGCAGCTTAGCATTACGCGCTTTCTTT. It codes for CASSLALRAFF.

The chain has TRBV29-1 and TRBJ1-2; D unclear. V was clipped by 3 bases and J by 4 bases, with 15 bases between them. This CDR3 contains 14 residues. Germline CDR1 reads SQVTM; CDR2 reads ANQGSEA. The CDR3 sequence is CSVDGPSVGYGYTF. For the CDR3, the DNA is TGCAGCGTTGATGGACCAAGTGTCGGCTATGGCTACACCTTC.

V usage is TRBV27 and J usage is TRBJ2-6, with a possible D match to TRBD2 (7 bases). The germline V gene has CDR1 MNHEY and CDR2 SMNVEV (reference sequence). This CDR3 region has 16 residues. V lost 3 bases and J lost 2, with 11 bases in between. CDR3: CASSLGGGPGANVLTF. The CDR3 DNA is TGTGCCAGCAGTTTGGGCGGGGGCCCTGGGGCCAACGTCCTGACTTTC. The full variable domain, its missing parts supplied by reference TRBV27 and TRBJ2-6, is EAQVTQNPRYLITVTGKKLTVTCSQNMNHEYMSWYRQDPGLGLRQIYYSMNVEVTDKGDVPEGYKVSRKEKRNFPLILESPSPNQTSLYFCASSLGGGPGANVLTFGAGSRLTVL.

This clone was seen only once. This rearrangement joins TRBV27 to TRBJ2-1; TRBD1 matches 8 bases. The germline V gene has CDR1 MNHEY and CDR2 SMNVEV (reference sequence). Trimming cost V 5 bases and J 6 bases; bases outside gene matches: 9. The CDR3 runs 15 residues. The CDR3 spells CASSPGGAMANEQFF. CDR3 DNA: TGTGCCAGCAGTCCAGGGGGCGCGATGGCCAATGAGCAGTTCTTC.

This clone was seen only once. This chain connects TRBV12-5 to TRBJ1-1; 7 bases line up with TRBD1. CDR3 length: 14 amino acids. Trimming cost V 6 bases and J 5 bases; bases outside gene matches: 9. Germline lookup yields CDR1 LGHNT and CDR2 FRNRAP. The CDR3 spells CASGPSRQGTEAFF. Here the CDR3 DNA reads TGTGCTAGTGGCCCATCGCGACAGGGAACTGAAGCTTTCTTT.

The chain uses TRBV7-9 and TRBJ2-7; 7 nucleotides match TRBD2. The CDR3 sequence is 13 residues long. Germline V gene lookup returns CDR1 SEHNR and CDR2 FQNEAQ (reference sequence). Trimming cost V 4 bases and J 12 bases; bases outside gene matches: 12. CDR3 protein: CASSSPEGGSPYF. Here the CDR3 DNA reads TGTGCCAGCAGCTCCCCCGAGGGAGGGAGCCCGTACTTC.

The chain has TRBV4-1 and TRBJ2-5; no clear D gene. Germline CDR1 MGHRA, CDR2 YSYEKL. This CDR3 comprises 13 residues. V lost 1 base to trimming and J lost 4 bases, with 7 bases between them. CDR3 amino acids: CASSQGRLETQYF. Written as DNA, the CDR3 is TGCGCCAGCAGCCAAGGAAGATTAGAGACCCAGTACTTC.

The chain has TRBV6-5 and TRBJ2-7, with 11 bases identical to TRBD2. Losses at the gene ends were 7 bases for V and 2 bases for J; bases not matched to a gene: 4. This CDR3 region has 14 residues. Germline lookup yields CDR1 MNHEY and CDR2 SVGAGI. CDR3 in amino acids: CASKRLAGTYEQYF. CDR3 coding DNA: TGTGCCAGCAAAAGACTAGCGGGGACCTACGAGCAGTACTTC.

In this sample, this clone turned up once. The genes are TRBV7-2 and TRBJ1-2, with D maybe TRBD1 (6 bases). With 4 bases removed from V and 2 bases from J, the gap between germline ends came to 11 bases. CDR3 size: 14 residues. The germline V gene has CDR1 SGHTA and CDR2 FQGNSA. This chain's CDR3 is CASSSDQGNYGYTF. As DNA, the CDR3 is TGTGCCAGCAGCTCAGACCAGGGGAACTATGGCTACACCTTC.

The rearrangement joins TRBV18 to TRBJ1-2, with 7 bases lining up with TRBD1. From germline, CDR1 is KGHSH and CDR2 LQKENI. Trimming cost V 3 bases and J 1 base; bases outside gene matches: 14. The CDR3 is 18 amino acids. The CDR3 DNA reads TGTGCCAGCTCACCCTTCGGGGTGAGAGGGGGCCTTAACTATGGCTACACCTTC. This encodes CASSPFGVRGGLNYGYTF.

This chain links TRBV19 with TRBJ1-5, with a possible D match to TRBD1 (5 bases). The CDR3 is 13 amino acids. V was clipped by 7 bases and J by 5 bases, with 12 bases between them. Germline values: CDR1 LNHDA, CDR2 SQIVND (reference sequence). The CDR3 DNA follows: TGTGCCAGTACAGACAGTCGGCATCAGCCCCAGCATTTT. It codes for CASTDSRHQPQHF.

This clone was counted only a few times. The chain links TRBV19 to TRBJ1-6; D is unclear. Germline V gene lookup returns CDR1 LNHDA and CDR2 SQIVND (reference sequence). The CDR3 spans 12 residues. Trimming removed 6 bases at V and 6 bases at J, with 6 bases between. CDR3 loop: CASSRSNSPLHF. The CDR3 DNA is TGTGCCAGTAGCCGCTCTAATTCACCCCTCCACTTT.

V gene TRBV7-2 combines with J gene TRBJ1-5, with TRBD1 identical over 7 bases. Germline V CDR1 and CDR2: SGHTA, FQGNSA. The CDR3 sequence is 16 residues long. The V segment lost 1 base and the J segment 4 bases; nucleotides outside the gene matches: 7. The chain's CDR3 is CASSLDTGVHNQPQHF. CDR3 sequence (DNA): TGTGCCAGCAGCTTAGACACAGGGGTCCATAATCAGCCCCAGCATTTT.